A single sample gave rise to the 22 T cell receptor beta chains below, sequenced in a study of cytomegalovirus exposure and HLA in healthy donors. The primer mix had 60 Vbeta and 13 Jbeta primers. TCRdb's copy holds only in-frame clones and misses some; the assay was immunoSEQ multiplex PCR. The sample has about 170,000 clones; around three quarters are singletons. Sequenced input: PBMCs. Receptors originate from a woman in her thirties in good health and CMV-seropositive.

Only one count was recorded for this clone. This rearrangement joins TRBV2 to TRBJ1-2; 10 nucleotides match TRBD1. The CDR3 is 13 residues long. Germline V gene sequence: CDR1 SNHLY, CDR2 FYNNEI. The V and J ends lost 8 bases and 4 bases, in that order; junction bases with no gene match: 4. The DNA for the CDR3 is TGTGCCAGCCGGGACAGGGGCCCCTATGGCTACACCTTC. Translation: CASRDRGPYGYTF.

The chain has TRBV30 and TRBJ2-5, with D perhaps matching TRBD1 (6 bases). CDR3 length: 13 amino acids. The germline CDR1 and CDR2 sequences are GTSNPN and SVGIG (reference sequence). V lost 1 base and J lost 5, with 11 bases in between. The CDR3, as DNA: TGTGCCTGGAGTGGATTGGGGGCCGAGACCCAGTACTTC. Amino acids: CAWSGLGAETQYF.

CDR3 protein: CASGLVQTQYF. The CDR3 DNA reads TGTGCTAGTGGTTTGGTACAAACGCAGTATTTT. The V call is TRBV12-5, the J call TRBJ2-3, with D hard to call. Germline V CDR1 and CDR2: LGHNT, FRNRAP. V dropped 0 bases and J dropped 9 bases, with 4 bases sitting between them. The CDR3 is 11 residues long.

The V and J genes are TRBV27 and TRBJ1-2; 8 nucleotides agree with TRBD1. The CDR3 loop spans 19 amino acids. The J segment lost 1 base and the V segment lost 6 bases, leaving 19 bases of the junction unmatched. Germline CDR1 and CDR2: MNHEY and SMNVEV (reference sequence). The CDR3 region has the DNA TGTGCCAGCAGCCTAGAGGGGACAGGCAGTAGCTATATTAACTATGGCTACACCTTC. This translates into CASSLEGTGSSYINYGYTF.

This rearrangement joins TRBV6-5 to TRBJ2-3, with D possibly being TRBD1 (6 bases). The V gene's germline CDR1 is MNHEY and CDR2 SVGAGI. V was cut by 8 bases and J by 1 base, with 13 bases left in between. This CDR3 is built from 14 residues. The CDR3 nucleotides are TGTGCCAGCTCTGTGGACAGCCGCACAGATACGCAGTATTTT. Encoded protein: CASSVDSRTDTQYF.

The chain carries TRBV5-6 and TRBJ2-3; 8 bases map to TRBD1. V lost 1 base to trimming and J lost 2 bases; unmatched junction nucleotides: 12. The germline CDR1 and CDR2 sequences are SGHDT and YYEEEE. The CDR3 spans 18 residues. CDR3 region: CASSLPRRTGLHTDTQYF. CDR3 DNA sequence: TGTGCCAGCAGCTTGCCCCGTAGGACAGGGCTACACACAGATACGCAGTATTTT.

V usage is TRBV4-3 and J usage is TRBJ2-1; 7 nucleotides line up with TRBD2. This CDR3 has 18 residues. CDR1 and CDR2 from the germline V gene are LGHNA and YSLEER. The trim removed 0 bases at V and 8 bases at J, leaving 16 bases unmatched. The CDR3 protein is CASSQDVPGLDGSDEQFF. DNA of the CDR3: TGCGCCAGCAGCCAAGACGTCCCAGGACTAGATGGTAGTGATGAGCAGTTCTTC.

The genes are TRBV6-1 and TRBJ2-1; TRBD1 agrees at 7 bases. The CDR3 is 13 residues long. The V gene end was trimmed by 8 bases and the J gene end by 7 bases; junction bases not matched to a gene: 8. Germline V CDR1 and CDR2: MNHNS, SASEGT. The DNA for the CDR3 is TGTGCCAGCTGGACAGGTCGAATAAATGAGCAGTTCTTC. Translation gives CASWTGRINEQFF.

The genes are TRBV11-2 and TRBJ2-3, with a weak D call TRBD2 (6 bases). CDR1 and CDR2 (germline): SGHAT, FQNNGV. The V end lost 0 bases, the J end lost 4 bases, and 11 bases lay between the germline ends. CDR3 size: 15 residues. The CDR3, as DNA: TGTGCCAGCAGCTTAGATGGCGGGGTCCCAGATACGCAGTATTTT. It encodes CASSLDGGVPDTQYF.

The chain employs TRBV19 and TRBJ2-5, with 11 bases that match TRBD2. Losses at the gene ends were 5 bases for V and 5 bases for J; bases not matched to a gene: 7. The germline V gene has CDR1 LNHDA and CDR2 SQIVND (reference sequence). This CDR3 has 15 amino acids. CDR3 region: CASSVTSGDSETQYF. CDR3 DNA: TGTGCCAGTAGTGTGACTAGCGGGGACTCGGAGACCCAGTACTTC.

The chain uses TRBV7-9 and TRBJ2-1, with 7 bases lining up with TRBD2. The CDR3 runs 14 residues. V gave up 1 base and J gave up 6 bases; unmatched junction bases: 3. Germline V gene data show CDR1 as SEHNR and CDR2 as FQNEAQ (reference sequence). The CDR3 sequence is CASSLVTGGNEQFF. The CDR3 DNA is TGTGCCAGCAGCTTAGTGACGGGGGGCAATGAGCAGTTCTTC.

CDR3 nucleotide sequence: TGTGCCATCAGTGAGTCGGACACGGGAGGCACTGAAGCTTTCTTT. Its translation: CAISESDTGGTEAFF. The rearrangement uses TRBV10-3 and TRBJ1-1, with a possible D match to TRBD1 (5 bases). Trimming pared 0 bases from V and 4 bases from J, leaving 12 bases between. CDR3 length: 15 amino acids. From germline, CDR1 is ENHRY and CDR2 SYGVKD.

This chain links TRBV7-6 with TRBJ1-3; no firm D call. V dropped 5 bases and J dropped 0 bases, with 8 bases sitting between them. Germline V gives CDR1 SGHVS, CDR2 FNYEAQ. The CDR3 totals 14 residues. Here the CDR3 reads CASSTPSSGNTIYF. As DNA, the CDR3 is TGTGCCAGCAGCACGCCCAGCTCTGGAAACACCATATATTTT.

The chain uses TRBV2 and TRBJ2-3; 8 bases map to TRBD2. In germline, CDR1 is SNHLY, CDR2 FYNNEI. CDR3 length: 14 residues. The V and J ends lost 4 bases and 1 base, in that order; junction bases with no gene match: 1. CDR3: CASSGREGTDTQYF. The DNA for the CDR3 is TGTGCCAGCAGTGGGCGGGAGGGCACAGATACGCAGTATTTT.

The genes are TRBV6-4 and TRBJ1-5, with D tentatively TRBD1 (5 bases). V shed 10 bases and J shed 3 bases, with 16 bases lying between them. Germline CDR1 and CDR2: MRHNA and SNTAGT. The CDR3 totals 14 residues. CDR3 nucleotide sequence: TGTGCCACCCCGAAGGGGCTGACCAATCAGCCCCAGCATTTT. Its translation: CATPKGLTNQPQHF.

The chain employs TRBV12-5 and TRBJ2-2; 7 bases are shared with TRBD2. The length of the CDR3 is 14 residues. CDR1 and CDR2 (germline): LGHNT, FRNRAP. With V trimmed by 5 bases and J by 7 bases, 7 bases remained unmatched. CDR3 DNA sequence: TGTGCTAGTGGTAGACTAGCAACGCGCGGGGAGCTGTTTTTT. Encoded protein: CASGRLATRGELFF.

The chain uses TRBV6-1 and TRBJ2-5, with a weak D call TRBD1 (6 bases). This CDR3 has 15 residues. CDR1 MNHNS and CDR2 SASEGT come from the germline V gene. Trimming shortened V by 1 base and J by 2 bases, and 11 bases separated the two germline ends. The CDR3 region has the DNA TGTGCCAGCAGTGAAGACAGGGTGGGGCAAGAGACCCAGTACTTC. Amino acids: CASSEDRVGQETQYF.

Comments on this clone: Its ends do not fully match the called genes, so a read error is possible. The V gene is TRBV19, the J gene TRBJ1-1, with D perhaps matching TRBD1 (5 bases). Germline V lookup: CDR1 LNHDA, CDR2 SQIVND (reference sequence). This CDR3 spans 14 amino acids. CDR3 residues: CASSQGRVKTEAFF. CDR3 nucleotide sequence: TGTGCCAGTAGTCAGGGCAGGGTGAAAACTGAAGCTTTCTTT.

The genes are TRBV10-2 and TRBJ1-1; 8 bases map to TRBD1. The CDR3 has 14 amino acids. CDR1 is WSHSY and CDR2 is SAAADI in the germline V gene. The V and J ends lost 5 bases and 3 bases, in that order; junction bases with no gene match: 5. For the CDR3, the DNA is TGCGCCAGCAGTTTTCAGGGGGCAGACACTGAAGCTTTCTTT. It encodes CASSFQGADTEAFF.

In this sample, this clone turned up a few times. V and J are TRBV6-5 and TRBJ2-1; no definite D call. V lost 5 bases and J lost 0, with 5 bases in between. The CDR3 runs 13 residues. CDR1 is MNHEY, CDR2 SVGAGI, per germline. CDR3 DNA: TGTGCCAGCAGTCCGCGCTCCTACAATGAGCAGTTCTTC. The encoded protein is CASSPRSYNEQFF.

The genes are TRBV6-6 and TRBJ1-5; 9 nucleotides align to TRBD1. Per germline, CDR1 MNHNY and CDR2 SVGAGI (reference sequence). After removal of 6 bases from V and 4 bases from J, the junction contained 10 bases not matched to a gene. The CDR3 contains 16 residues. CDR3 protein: CASSGKDRGQNQPQHF. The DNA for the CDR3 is TGTGCCAGCAGCGGCAAGGACAGGGGACAGAATCAGCCCCAGCATTTT.

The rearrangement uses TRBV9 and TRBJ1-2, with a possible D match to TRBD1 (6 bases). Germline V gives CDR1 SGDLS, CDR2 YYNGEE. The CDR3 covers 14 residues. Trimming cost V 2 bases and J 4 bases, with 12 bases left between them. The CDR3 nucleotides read TGTGCCAGCAGCGTTTCCGGACAGTCCTATGGCTACACCTTC. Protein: CASSVSGQSYGYTF.